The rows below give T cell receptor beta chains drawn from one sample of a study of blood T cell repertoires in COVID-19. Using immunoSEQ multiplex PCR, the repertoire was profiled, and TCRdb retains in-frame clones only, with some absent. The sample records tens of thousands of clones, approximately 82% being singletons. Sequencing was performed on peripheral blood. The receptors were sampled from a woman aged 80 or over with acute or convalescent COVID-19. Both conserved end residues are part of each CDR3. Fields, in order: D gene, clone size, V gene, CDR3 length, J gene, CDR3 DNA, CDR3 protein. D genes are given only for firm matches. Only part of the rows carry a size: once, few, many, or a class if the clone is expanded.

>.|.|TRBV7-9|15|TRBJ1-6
TGTGCCAGCGACAACAGCGGGCCCGATAATTCACCCCTCCACTTT
CASDNSGPDNSPLHF
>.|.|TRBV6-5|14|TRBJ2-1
TGTGCCAGCAGTTACGTCAGCCCACAGGGTGAGCAGTTCTTC
CASSYVSPQGEQFF
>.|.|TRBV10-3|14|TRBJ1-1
TGTGCCATCAGTGAGTCAATGGGCCCCCGGGGAGCTTTCTTT
CAISESMGPRGAFF
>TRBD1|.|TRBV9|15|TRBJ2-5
TGTGCCAGCAGCGTAGATTCCCGGACAGGGCGTTCCCAGTACTTC
CASSVDSRTGRSQYF
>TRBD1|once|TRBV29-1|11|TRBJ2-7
TGCAGCGTAGACAGGGGAGAGGGGCAGTACTTC
CSVDRGEGQYF
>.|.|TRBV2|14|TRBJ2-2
TGTGCCAGCAGTAGGGACACCCACACCGGGGAGCTGTTTTTT
CASSRDTHTGELFF
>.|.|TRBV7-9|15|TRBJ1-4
TGTGCCAGCAGCTTAGTTGAGGGGGCTAATGAAAAACTGTTTTTT
CASSLVEGANEKLFF
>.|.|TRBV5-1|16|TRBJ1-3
TGCGCCAGCAGCCCCCCGGAATCAGGGCCCGGAAACACCATATATTTT
CASSPPESGPGNTIYF
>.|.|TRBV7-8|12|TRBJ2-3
TGTGCCAGCAGCCCGACTAGGGATACGCAGTATTTT
CASSPTRDTQYF
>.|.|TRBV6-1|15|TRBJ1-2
TGTGCCAGCAGTGAATTGGGGTTCGGGGGGAAAGGCTACACCTTC
CASSELGFGGKGYTF
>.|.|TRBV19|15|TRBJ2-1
TGTGCCAGTAGTCTCGGACTGTCCACCTACAATGAGCAGTTCTTC
CASSLGLSTYNEQFF
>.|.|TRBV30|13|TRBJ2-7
TGTGCCTGCGACTACTTCAGCTCCTACGAGCAGTACTTC
CACDYFSSYEQYF
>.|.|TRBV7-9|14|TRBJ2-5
TGTGCCAGCAGCCCTTCAGGACAACAAGAGACCCAGTACTTC
CASSPSGQQETQYF
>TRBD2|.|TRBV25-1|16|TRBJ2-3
TGTGCCAGCAGTGACATAGCGGGAGCTCTCGCAGATACGCAGTATTTT
CASSDIAGALADTQYF
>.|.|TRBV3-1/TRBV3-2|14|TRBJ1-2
TGTGCCAGCAGCCAAGATACAGGGACCTATGGCTACACCTTC
CASSQDTGTYGYTF
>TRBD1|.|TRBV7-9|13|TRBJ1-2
TGTGCCAGCAGGAGACAGGGAAATTATGGCTACACCTTC
CASRRQGNYGYTF
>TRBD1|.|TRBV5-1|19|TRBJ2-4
TGCGCCAGCAGCCTAGGGCCTACGGACAGGCCGGATCGTAAAAACATTCAGTACTTC
CASSLGPTDRPDRKNIQYF
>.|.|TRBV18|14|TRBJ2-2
TGTGCCAGCTCAGGGGGCGCGGACACCGGGGAGCTGTTTTTT
CASSGGADTGELFF
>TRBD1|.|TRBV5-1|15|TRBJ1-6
TGCGCCAGCAGCGAAGGGACAGCCCGGAATTCACCCCTCCACTTT
CASSEGTARNSPLHF
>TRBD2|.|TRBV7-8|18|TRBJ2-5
TGTGCCAGCACCATCTCCGGGTCTAGCGGGAGGGGGCTACAGACCCAGTACTTC
CASTISGSSGRGLQTQYF
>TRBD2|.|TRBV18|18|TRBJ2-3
TGTGCCAGCTCACCACGGGCAGGACTAGCGGCGAGCACAGATACGCAGTATTTT
CASSPRAGLAASTDTQYF
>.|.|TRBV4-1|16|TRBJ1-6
TGCGCCAGCAGCCATCCCTTGCCCCACTTCCATTCACCCCTCCACTTT
CASSHPLPHFHSPLHF
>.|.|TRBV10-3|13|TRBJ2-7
TGTGCCATCAGTGAAGAGACTACCTCCGAGCAGTACTTC
CAISEETTSEQYF
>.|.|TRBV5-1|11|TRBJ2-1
TGCGCCAGCAGCTTGGGGAGCGAGCAGTTCTTC
CASSLGSEQFF
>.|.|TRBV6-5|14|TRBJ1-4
TGTGCCAGCAGCTGGGAGGGGAAGGGTGAAAAACTGTTTTTT
CASSWEGKGEKLFF
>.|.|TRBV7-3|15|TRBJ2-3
TGTGCCAGCAGTCCTCGGGGGGCCAACACAGATACGCAGTATTTT
CASSPRGANTDTQYF
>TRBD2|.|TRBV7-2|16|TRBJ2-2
TGTGCCAGCAGCCCCTCTTACGGGGGGGCCCTCGGGGAGCTGTTTTTT
CASSPSYGGALGELFF
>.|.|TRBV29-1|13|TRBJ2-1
TGCAGCGCAGGGGGGGCGCGGTACAATGAGCAGTTCTTC
CSAGGARYNEQFF
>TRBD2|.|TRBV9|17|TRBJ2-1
TGTGCCAGCAGCCATACGTGGGTAGCGGGGGGGCTGAGTGAGCAGTTCTTC
CASSHTWVAGGLSEQFF
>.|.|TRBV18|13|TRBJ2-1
TGTGCCAGCTCACCACTAGCCGGGAATGAGCAGTTCTTC
CASSPLAGNEQFF
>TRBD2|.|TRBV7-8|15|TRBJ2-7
TGTGCCAGCAGCTTAGGTGCTAGCGGGGTGGGCGAGCAGTACTTC
CASSLGASGVGEQYF
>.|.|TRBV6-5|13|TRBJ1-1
TGTGCCAGCAGCTTCGACAGGAACACTGAAGCTTTCTTT
CASSFDRNTEAFF
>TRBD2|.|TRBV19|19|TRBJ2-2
TGTGCCAGTAGTCCGAGGACTAGCCGTGCCGCCGTGAACACCGGGGAGCTGTTTTTT
CASSPRTSRAAVNTGELFF
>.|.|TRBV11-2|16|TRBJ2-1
TGTGCCAGCAGCTCAAATAGCGGGTGGGGGCTCGATGAGCAGTTCTTC
CASSSNSGWGLDEQFF
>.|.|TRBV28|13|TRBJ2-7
TGTGCCACCTACAGCGGAAGCTCCTACGAGCAGTACTTC
CATYSGSSYEQYF
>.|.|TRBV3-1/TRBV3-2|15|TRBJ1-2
TGTGCCAGCAGCCAAGACAGTGGTGGGGCTCGGGGCTACACCTTC
CASSQDSGGARGYTF
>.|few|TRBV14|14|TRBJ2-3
TGTGCCAGCAGCCACAGGGAGGCCGCAGATACGCAGTATTTT
CASSHREAADTQYF